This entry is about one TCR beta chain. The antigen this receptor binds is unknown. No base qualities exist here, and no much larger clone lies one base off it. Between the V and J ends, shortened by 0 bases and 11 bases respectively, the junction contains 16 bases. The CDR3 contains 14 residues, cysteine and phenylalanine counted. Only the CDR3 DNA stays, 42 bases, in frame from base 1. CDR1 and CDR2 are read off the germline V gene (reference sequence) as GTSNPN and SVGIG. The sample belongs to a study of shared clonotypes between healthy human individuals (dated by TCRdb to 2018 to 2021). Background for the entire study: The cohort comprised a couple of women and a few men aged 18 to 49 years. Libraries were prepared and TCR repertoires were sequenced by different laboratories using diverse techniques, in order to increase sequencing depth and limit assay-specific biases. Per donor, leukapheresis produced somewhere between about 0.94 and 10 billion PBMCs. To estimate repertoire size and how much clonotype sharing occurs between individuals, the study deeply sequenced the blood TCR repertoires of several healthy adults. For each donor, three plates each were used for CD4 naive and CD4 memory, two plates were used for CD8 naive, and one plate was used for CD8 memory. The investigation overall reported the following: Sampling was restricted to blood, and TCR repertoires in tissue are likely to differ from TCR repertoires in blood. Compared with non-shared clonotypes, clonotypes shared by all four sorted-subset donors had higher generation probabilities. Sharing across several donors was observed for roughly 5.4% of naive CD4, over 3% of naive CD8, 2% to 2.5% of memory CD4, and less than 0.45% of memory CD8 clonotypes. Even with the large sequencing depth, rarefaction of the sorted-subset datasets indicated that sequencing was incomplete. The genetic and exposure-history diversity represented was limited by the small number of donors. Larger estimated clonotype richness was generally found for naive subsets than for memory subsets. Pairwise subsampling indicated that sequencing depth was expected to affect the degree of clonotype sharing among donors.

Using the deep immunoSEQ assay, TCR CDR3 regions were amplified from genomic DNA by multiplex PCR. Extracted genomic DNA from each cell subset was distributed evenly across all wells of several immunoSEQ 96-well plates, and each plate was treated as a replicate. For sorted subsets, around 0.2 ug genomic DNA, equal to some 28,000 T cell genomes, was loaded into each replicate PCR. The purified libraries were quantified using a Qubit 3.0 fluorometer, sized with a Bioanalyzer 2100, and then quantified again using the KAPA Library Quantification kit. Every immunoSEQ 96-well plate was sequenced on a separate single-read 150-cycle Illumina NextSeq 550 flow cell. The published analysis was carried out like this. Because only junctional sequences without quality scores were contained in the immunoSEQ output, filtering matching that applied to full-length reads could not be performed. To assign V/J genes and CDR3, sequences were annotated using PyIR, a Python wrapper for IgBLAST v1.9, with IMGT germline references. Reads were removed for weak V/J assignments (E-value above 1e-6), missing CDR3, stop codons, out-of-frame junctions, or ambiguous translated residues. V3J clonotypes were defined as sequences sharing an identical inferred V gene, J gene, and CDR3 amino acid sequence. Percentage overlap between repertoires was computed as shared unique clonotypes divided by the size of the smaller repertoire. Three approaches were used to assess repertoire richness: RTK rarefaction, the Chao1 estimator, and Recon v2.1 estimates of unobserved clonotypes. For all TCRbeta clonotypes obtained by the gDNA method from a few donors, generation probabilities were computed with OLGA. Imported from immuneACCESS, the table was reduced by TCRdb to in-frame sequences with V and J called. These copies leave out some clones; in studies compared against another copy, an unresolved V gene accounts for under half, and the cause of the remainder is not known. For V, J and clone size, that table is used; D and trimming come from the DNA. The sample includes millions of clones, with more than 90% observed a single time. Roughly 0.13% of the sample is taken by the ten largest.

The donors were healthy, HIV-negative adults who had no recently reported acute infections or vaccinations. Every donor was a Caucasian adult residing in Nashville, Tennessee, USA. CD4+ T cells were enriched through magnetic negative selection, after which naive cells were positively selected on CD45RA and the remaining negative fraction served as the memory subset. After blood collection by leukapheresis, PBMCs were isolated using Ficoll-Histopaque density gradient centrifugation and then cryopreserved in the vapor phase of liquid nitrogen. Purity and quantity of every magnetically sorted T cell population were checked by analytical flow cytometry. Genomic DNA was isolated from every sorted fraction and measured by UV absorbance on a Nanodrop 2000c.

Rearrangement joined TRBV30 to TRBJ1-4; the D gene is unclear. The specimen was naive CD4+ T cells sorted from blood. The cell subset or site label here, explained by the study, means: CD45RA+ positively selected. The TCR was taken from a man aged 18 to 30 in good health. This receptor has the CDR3 CAWSVQRIAYKLFF. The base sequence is TGTGCCTGGAGTGTACAACGGATTGCTTATAAACTGTTTTTT. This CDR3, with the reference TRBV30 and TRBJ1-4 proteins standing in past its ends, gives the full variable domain SQTIHQWPATLVQPVGSPLSLECTVEGTSNPNLYWYRQAAGRGLQLLFYSVGIGQISSEVPQNLSASRPQDRQFILSSKKLLLSDSGFYLCAWSVQRIAYKLFFGSGTQLSVL.